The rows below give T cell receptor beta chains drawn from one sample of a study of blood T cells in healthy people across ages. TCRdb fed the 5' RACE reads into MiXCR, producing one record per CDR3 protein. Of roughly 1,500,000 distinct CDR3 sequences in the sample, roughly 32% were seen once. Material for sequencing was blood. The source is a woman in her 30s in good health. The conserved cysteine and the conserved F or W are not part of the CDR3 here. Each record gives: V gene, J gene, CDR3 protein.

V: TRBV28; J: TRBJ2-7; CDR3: ASSISRSYEQY
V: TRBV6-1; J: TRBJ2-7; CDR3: ASSHRGGTYEQY
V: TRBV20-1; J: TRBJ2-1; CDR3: SAPTTLYNEQF
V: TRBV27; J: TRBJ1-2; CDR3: ASSTSRGALRGYT
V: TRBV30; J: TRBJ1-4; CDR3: AWSSQTASNEKLF
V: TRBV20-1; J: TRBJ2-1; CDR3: SAPYRSLRF
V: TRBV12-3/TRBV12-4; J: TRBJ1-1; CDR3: ASSFPPGNAEAF
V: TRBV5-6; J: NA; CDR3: ASSLSVAGVEQY
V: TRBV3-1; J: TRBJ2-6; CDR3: ASSSRLIQSSGANVLT
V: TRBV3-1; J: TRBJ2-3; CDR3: ASSQEDTQY
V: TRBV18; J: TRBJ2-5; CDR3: ASSSNRADQETQY
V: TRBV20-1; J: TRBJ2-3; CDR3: SASPQGYSLADTQY
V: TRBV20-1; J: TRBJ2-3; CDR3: SASPDSGSTDTQY
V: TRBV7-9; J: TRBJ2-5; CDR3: ASSSRMKTQY